The rows below give T cell receptor beta chains drawn from one sample of a study of long-term antiretroviral therapy in people with HIV. Generated by immunoSEQ multiplex PCR, the TCRdb table keeps only in-frame clones and is missing some. The profile shows around 25,000 clones, around 86% of them singletons. Sequencing used unsorted PBMCs, obtained 1.9 years after starting antiretroviral therapy. The receptors were sampled from a woman aged 25 to 45 with HIV. The CDR3 runs from the conserved cysteine through the conserved F or W. Fields, in order: J gene, D gene, clone size, V gene, CDR3 DNA, CDR3 protein. The D gene is left open where the match is weak. Only some rows state a clone size, as once, few, many or a class for expanded clones.

TRBJ2-2,TRBD2,-,TRBV9,TGTGCCAGCAGAACCGGGACTAGCGGTTGGGGGGAGCTGTTTTTT,CASRTGTSGWGELFF
TRBJ1-4,TRBD1,-,TRBV7-9,TGTGCCAGCAGCCCCCGGGACAGCGTATGGGAAAAACTGTTTTTT,CASSPRDSVWEKLFF
TRBJ2-5,-,-,TRBV6-6,TGTGCCAGCAGGGAAGGGGGGCCTCAAGAGACCCAGTACTTC,CASREGGPQETQYF
TRBJ1-1,-,few,TRBV5-6,TGTGCCAGCAGCTTCGGAAACATGGGGAACACTGAAGCTTTCTTT,CASSFGNMGNTEAFF
TRBJ2-4,TRBD2,once,TRBV29-1,TGCAGCGTTGGGGGACTAGCGGGGGGGCAGCTAGCCAAAAACATTCAGTACTTC,CSVGGLAGGQLAKNIQYF
TRBJ1-2,-,-,TRBV2,TGTGCCAGCAAGGACAGAACCTATGGCTACACCTTC,CASKDRTYGYTF
TRBJ1-4,-,-,TRBV5-6,TGTGCCAGCAGCCCGCGGGGGGTATTTGCAACTAATGAAAAACTGTTTTTT,CASSPRGVFATNEKLFF
TRBJ1-5,-,-,TRBV12-5,TGTGCTAGTGGTCCCGTCTCTGGGCCCCAGCATTTT,CASGPVSGPQHF
TRBJ2-1,-,-,TRBV5-1,TGCGCCAGCAGTTCAGTTACAGGGTCCTACAATGAGCAGTTCTTC,CASSSVTGSYNEQFF
TRBJ1-1,-,-,TRBV6-1,TGTGCCAGCAGTGAACTAAAGGCAGGGCGAGCTTTCTTT,CASSELKAGRAFF
TRBJ1-1,-,-,TRBV29-1,TGCAGCGTTGAAGGACAGGCCAACACTGAAGCTTTCTTT,CSVEGQANTEAFF
TRBJ1-1,TRBD1,few,TRBV6-5,TGTGCCAGCAGGGTGGGACAGGGCGGCACTGAAGCTTTCTTT,CASRVGQGGTEAFF
TRBJ2-5,TRBD1,-,TRBV5-1,TGCGCCAGCAGCCCCGGGACAGGGGTCCGGGAGACCCAGTACTTC,CASSPGTGVRETQYF
TRBJ2-2,-,once,TRBV6-4,TGTGCCAGCAGCCCCGGTGTGCCCGGGGAGCTGTTTTTT,CASSPGVPGELFF
TRBJ2-3,-,-,TRBV5-6,TGTGCCAGCAGCGAAGTAGGCGGAGATACGCAGTATTTT,CASSEVGGDTQYF
TRBJ2-2,TRBD2,-,TRBV6-1,TGTGCCAGCAGTGAAAGTTCCGGCCAGCGGGGTACCGGGGAGCTGTTTTTT,CASSESSGQRGTGELFF
TRBJ1-1,TRBD1,-,TRBV19,TGTGCCAGTAGTGCGGACAGGGGGTTCACTGAAGCTTTCTTT,CASSADRGFTEAFF
TRBJ2-5,-,-,TRBV2,TGTGCCAGCACCCGCCGAAGGGGGGGCAAGGAGACCCAGTACTTC,CASTRRRGGKETQYF
TRBJ2-3,TRBD2,once,TRBV7-7,TGTGCCAGCAGCGAAGAGCTAGCGGGGGGGCCAGATACGCAGTATTTT,CASSEELAGGPDTQYF
TRBJ1-1,-,-,TRBV12-5,TGTGCTAGTGGTTTGGTACAAAGAGACGGAGCTTTCTTT,CASGLVQRDGAFF
TRBJ1-3,-,-,TRBV5-6,TGTGCCAGCAGCTTGTGGCGGGGGGCCATATATTTT,CASSLWRGAIYF
TRBJ2-2,TRBD1,-,TRBV18,TGTGCCAGCTCACCGGACAGGGAGGCCGGGGAGCTGTTTTTT,CASSPDREAGELFF
TRBJ2-5,TRBD2,-,TRBV4-1,TGCGCCAGCAGCCAAGATAGCGGGGGGGTGGTAAAGACCCAGTACTTC,CASSQDSGGVVKTQYF
TRBJ2-6,-,-,TRBV10-3,TGTGCCATCAGAGGATCAGACTCTGGGGCCAACGTCCTGACTTTC,CAIRGSDSGANVLTF
TRBJ1-1,-,-,TRBV19,TGTGCCAGTAGCCAAGGGGGTCGAGGCTACACTGAAGCTTTCTTT,CASSQGGRGYTEAFF
TRBJ1-3,-,once,TRBV5-4,TGTGCCAGCAGCTTACAGACACCTTCCTCTGGAAACACCATATATTTT,CASSLQTPSSGNTIYF
TRBJ2-1,TRBD2,-,TRBV7-9,TGTGCCAGCAGCTTCCTAGCGGGCTCCTACAATGAGCAGTTCTTC,CASSFLAGSYNEQFF